What follows are 26 T cell receptor beta chains derived from one specimen sequenced in a study of blood T cell repertoires in COVID-19. The protocol was immunoSEQ multiplex PCR, while the TCRdb copy is restricted to in-frame clones and leaves out a portion. This sample has roughly 170,000 clones, with about three quarters found just once. The sequenced material came from peripheral blood. These receptors were obtained from a woman in her seventies with acute or convalescent COVID-19.

This clone was seen a handful of times. The chain is built from TRBV10-3 and TRBJ2-2; possibly TRBD2 for D (6 bases). Germline CDR1 is ENHRY and CDR2 is SYGVKD. V gave up 3 bases and J gave up 7 bases, with 12 bases separating them. This CDR3 contains 14 residues. The CDR3 loop reads CAISEGGVLGELFF. CDR3 in DNA: TGTGCCATCAGTGAAGGAGGGGTCCTCGGGGAGCTGTTTTTT.

The V gene is TRBV5-1, the J gene TRBJ2-7, with 11 positions matching TRBD2. The CDR3 contains 19 residues. Germline trimming cut 1 base from V and 0 bases from J; bases unmatched to any gene: 12. Germline V gene data show CDR1 as SGHRS and CDR2 as YFSETQ. The CDR3 loop is CASSLNTATSGVNSYEQYF. In DNA, the CDR3 is TGCGCCAGCAGCTTGAATACGGCGACTAGCGGGGTGAACTCCTACGAGCAGTACTTC.

The chain employs TRBV7-9 and TRBJ2-5; the D is unclear. Trimming took off 4 bases at V and 4 bases at J, with 4 bases between the two ends. There are 11 residues in the CDR3. Germline lookup yields CDR1 SEHNR and CDR2 FQNEAQ (reference sequence). The CDR3 spells CASSSRETQYF. In nucleotides, the CDR3 is TGTGCCAGCAGCTCCCGAGAGACCCAGTACTTC. The whole variable domain, remainder taken from reference TRBV7-9 and TRBJ2-5, is DTGVSQNPRHKITKRGQNVTFRCDPISEHNRLYWYRQTLGQGPEFLTYFQNEAQLEKSRLLSDRFSAERPKGSFSTLEIQRTEQGDSAMYLCASSSRETQYFGPGTRLLVL.

The gene calls are TRBV19 and TRBJ1-5; no firm D call. The V and J ends lost 3 bases and 5 bases respectively, with 5 bases between them. CDR1 and CDR2 from the germline V gene are LNHDA and SQIVND (reference sequence). The CDR3 has 12 amino acids. CDR3 sequence: CASSIPDQPQHF. As DNA, the CDR3 is TGTGCCAGTAGTATCCCCGATCAGCCCCAGCATTTT.

The chain employs TRBV6-6 and TRBJ1-2; 7 bases are a match to TRBD1. The germline CDR1 and CDR2 sequences are MNHNY and SVGAGI (reference sequence). V trimming: 5 bases; J trimming: 4 bases; junction bases outside the gene matches: 7. The CDR3 is made up of 14 amino acids. The CDR3 coding sequence is TGTGCCAGCAGTGACAACAGGGGCGCCTATGGCTACACCTTC. Residues: CASSDNRGAYGYTF.

V is TRBV4-2 and J is TRBJ2-7; TRBD2 matches 13 bases. The CDR3 consists of 18 residues. CDR1 is LGHNA, CDR2 YNFKEQ, per germline. V was clipped by 0 bases and J by 3 bases; unmatched bases: 8. The CDR3 DNA reads as TGTGCCAGCAGCCAAGAGTCACCTGGGACTAGCGGGAACTACGAGCAGTACTTC. This translates into CASSQESPGTSGNYEQYF.

V is TRBV12-5 and J is TRBJ1-2, with a possible D match to TRBD1 (5 bases). The germline gives CDR1 LGHNT, CDR2 FRNRAP. V gave up 4 bases and J gave up 7 bases, with 16 bases separating them. The CDR3 is made up of 14 amino acids. The CDR3 here is CASGSPSGALGYTF. CDR3 DNA: TGTGCTAGTGGTTCCCCCTCTGGGGCCCTTGGCTACACCTTC.

The rearrangement uses TRBV15 and TRBJ1-5, with TRBD1 matching over 7 bases. Germline CDR1 and CDR2: LNHNV and YYDKDF (reference sequence). The CDR3 totals 16 residues. V gave up 0 bases and J gave up 2 bases; unmatched junction bases: 4. The CDR3 DNA follows: TGTGCCACCAGCAGAGATTTAACAGGGGGCAATCAGCCCCAGCATTTT. This sequence encodes CATSRDLTGGNQPQHF.

The rearrangement joins TRBV18 to TRBJ2-1; 9 nucleotides align to TRBD2. Trimming took 3 bases from V and 6 from J; bases not matched to a gene: 9. The CDR3 sequence is 16 residues long. CDR1 is KGHSH, CDR2 LQKENI, per germline. The CDR3 region is CASSPLSGSGGNEQFF. The CDR3 DNA reads as TGTGCCAGCTCACCCCTGAGCGGTAGCGGGGGCAATGAGCAGTTCTTC.

On this clone: The junction departs from germline at one end; a sequencing error may be responsible. The chain couples TRBV11-2 to TRBJ2-1, with TRBD2 identical over 7 bases. This CDR3 region has 17 residues. In germline, CDR1 is SGHAT, CDR2 FQNNGV. CDR3 in amino acids: CASILVTGGSSGNEQFF. CDR3 DNA sequence: TGTGCCAGCATCTTAGTGACGGGGGGTTCTAGCGGAAATGAGCAGTTCTTC.

The chain recombines TRBV6-5 with TRBJ1-1, with D perhaps TRBD1 (6 bases). CDR1 and CDR2 (germline): MNHEY, SVGAGI. CDR3 length: 14 amino acids. Trimming removed 7 bases from V and 9 bases from J, with 21 bases in between. The CDR3 DNA reads TGTGCCAGCACTATTAGGACAGAACAAGAACAAGCTTTCTTT. Protein: CASTIRTEQEQAFF.

The chain carries TRBV6-5 and TRBJ2-1; D gene ambiguous. This CDR3 region has 12 residues. Trimming took off 7 bases at V and 4 bases at J, with 8 bases between the two ends. CDR1 and CDR2 (germline): MNHEY, SVGAGI. The CDR3 region has the DNA TGTGCCAGCAACTTTTGGTACAATGAGCAGTTCTTC. Its translation: CASNFWYNEQFF.

V and J are TRBV5-1 and TRBJ1-1; no reliable D call. V lost 0 bases, J lost 9 bases, and 15 bases lay in between. CDR3 size: 14 residues. Germline CDR1 and CDR2: SGHRS and YFSETQ. The CDR3 here is CASSLELGGSKAFF. Here the CDR3 DNA reads TGCGCCAGCAGCTTGGAGCTCGGCGGCAGCAAAGCTTTCTTT.

The rearrangement links TRBV5-1 to TRBJ1-5; 7 bases are shared with TRBD1. Germline V gene sequence: CDR1 SGHRS, CDR2 YFSETQ. This CDR3 contains 15 residues. V dropped 1 base and J dropped 5; count of bases not matched to a gene: 6. The CDR3 DNA is TGCGCCAGCAGCTTGCTAGGGGGCTCGGATCAGCCCCAGCATTTT. As protein: CASSLLGGSDQPQHF.

The CDR3 here is CATSRAAYRDRIEKLFF. In DNA form, the CDR3 reads TGTGCCACCAGCAGAGCCGCTTACCGTGACAGGATTGAAAAACTGTTTTTT. The rearrangement joins TRBV15 to TRBJ1-4, with D possibly being TRBD1 (6 bases). This CDR3 contains 17 residues. The V gene's germline CDR1 is LNHNV and CDR2 YYDKDF (reference sequence). V lost 1 base and J 7 bases, leaving 19 bases between the germline ends.

The gene calls are TRBV7-8 and TRBJ1-5, with 7 nucleotides matching TRBD1. The CDR3 is made up of 14 amino acids. Unmatched junction bases numbered 7, after V lost 5 bases and J lost 6 bases. The germline V gene encodes CDR1 SGHVS and CDR2 FQNEAQ. CDR3 residues: CASSKTGVGQPQHF. Here the CDR3 DNA reads TGTGCCAGCAGCAAAACAGGGGTAGGTCAGCCCCAGCATTTT.

This clone was seen more than once but under ten times. V usage is TRBV15 and J usage is TRBJ2-1; possible D gene TRBD2, 5 bases. V lost 0 bases and J 6 bases, leaving 9 bases between the germline ends. This CDR3 has 14 amino acids. Germline values: CDR1 LNHNV, CDR2 YYDKDF (reference sequence). The CDR3 is CATSREWTGNEQFF. CDR3 in DNA: TGTGCCACCAGCAGAGAATGGACTGGCAATGAGCAGTTCTTC.

The chain links TRBV14 to TRBJ2-2; D perhaps matches TRBD2 (5 bases). Germline V lookup: CDR1 SGHDN, CDR2 FVKESK. The CDR3 extends over 14 amino acids. The germline V and J ends were trimmed by 4 bases and 7 bases, with 13 bases remaining between them. The chain's CDR3 is CASSPIPRGGELFF. The CDR3, as DNA: TGTGCCAGCAGCCCCATCCCTCGGGGCGGGGAGCTGTTTTTT.

The chain couples TRBV28 to TRBJ2-1; 9 nucleotides match TRBD2. Looked up from germline, CDR1 is MDHEN and CDR2 is SYDVKM. V dropped 5 bases and J dropped 4; count of bases not matched to a gene: 3. This CDR3 has 14 amino acids. The CDR3 nucleotides read TGTGCCAGCAGTCCGGCGGGAGGGTACAATGAGCAGTTCTTC. Encoded protein: CASSPAGGYNEQFF.

The chain has TRBV9 and TRBJ1-1; the D is unclear. V gave up 0 bases and J gave up 4 bases, with 13 bases separating them. CDR3 size: 15 residues. CDR1 is SGDLS and CDR2 is YYNGEE in the germline V gene. The CDR3 nucleotides read TGTGCCAGCAGCGTAGAGAGTATGGCGGGCACTGAAGCTTTCTTT. This codes for CASSVESMAGTEAFF.

This chain uses TRBV7-9 with TRBJ1-3; TRBD1 agrees at 8 bases. V lost 2 bases, J lost 8 bases, and 2 bases stayed unmatched. The CDR3 runs 13 residues. CDR1 and CDR2 (germline): SEHNR, FQNEAQ (reference sequence). The CDR3 DNA is TGTGCCAGCAGCTTACAGGGGGCGGACACCATATATTTT. Amino acids: CASSLQGADTIYF.

V is TRBV6-6 and J is TRBJ1-2; tentative D call: TRBD1 (5 bases). Trimming stripped 4 bases from V and 8 bases from J, with 20 bases between. The CDR3 is 15 amino acids. Germline loops: CDR1 MNHNY, CDR2 SVGAGI (reference sequence). The CDR3 DNA reads as TGTGCCAGCAGTTTGGCAGGGCGACACGATCGAGGCTACACCTTC. Translated: CASSLAGRHDRGYTF.

The chain uses TRBV19 and TRBJ2-1; 8 bases are a match to TRBD1. V shed 7 bases, J shed 7 bases, and the junction held 6 bases outside the gene matches. CDR1 and CDR2 (germline): LNHDA, SQIVND (reference sequence). The CDR3 is made up of 13 amino acids. CDR3 sequence reads: CASTQGALNEQFF. The CDR3, as DNA: TGTGCCAGTACGCAGGGGGCTCTAAATGAGCAGTTCTTC.

The chain employs TRBV5-5 and TRBJ1-2; possibly TRBD1 for D (5 bases). The germline CDR1 and CDR2 sequences are SGHKS and YYEKEE (reference sequence). V was pared by 0 bases and J by 3 bases, with 12 bases between. The CDR3 spans 15 residues. The CDR3 DNA sequence: TGTGCCAGCAGCTTGGTCGGTGGGGCGGACTATGGCTACACCTTC. It yields the protein CASSLVGGADYGYTF.

This clone was picked up one time. V is TRBV5-1 and J is TRBJ1-1; D is unresolved. This CDR3 region has 16 residues. Trimming removed 8 bases at V and 0 bases at J, with 20 bases between. CDR1 is SGHRS and CDR2 is YFSETQ in the germline V gene. This CDR3 reads CASFWESSALNTEAFF. DNA of the CDR3: TGCGCCAGTTTCTGGGAGTCTTCAGCGTTGAACACTGAAGCTTTCTTT.

In nucleotides, the CDR3 is TGTGCCACGGGACTAGCGGGAGAAGGTGAGCAGTTCTTC. This translates into CATGLAGEGEQFF. This chain links TRBV28 with TRBJ2-1; TRBD2 aligns across 14 bases. V trimming: 10 bases; J trimming: 9 bases; junction bases outside the gene matches: 5. The CDR3 loop spans 13 amino acids. Germline V gene data show CDR1 as MDHEN and CDR2 as SYDVKM.